Listed below are T cell receptor beta chains from one sample, sequenced in a study of beta chain features in type 1 diabetes. The repertoire was sequenced with immunoSEQ multiplex PCR; TCRdb's copy has only in-frame clones and lacks some. The table lists approximately 250,000 clones, roughly a tenth of them singletons. Sequencing input: naive CD4+ T cells from blood. All receptors derive from a man aged 25-40 years with type 1 diabetes. Both conserved end residues are part of each CDR3. Fields, in order: clone size, J gene, D gene, V gene, CDR3 DNA, CDR3 protein. A D gene is named only where the DNA matches it firmly. Size values are once, few and many counts, or a class for expanded clones, and some rows have none.

size: few
J: TRBJ2-4
D: .
V: TRBV21-1
DNA: TGTGCCAGCCCCCGGAGTGACAGGGCCCGAAGGTGGTACTTC
CDR3: CASPRSDRARRWYF

size: .
J: TRBJ1-6
D: TRBD1
V: TRBV5-4
DNA: TGTGCCAGCAGCCCGGGACAGGGATATAATTCACCCCTCCACTTT
CDR3: CASSPGQGYNSPLHF

size: .
J: TRBJ2-7
D: .
V: TRBV7-2
DNA: TGTGCCAGCAGCTTTAGGGGATTCGAGCAGTACTTC
CDR3: CASSFRGFEQYF

size: few
J: TRBJ2-5
D: .
V: TRBV20-1
DNA: TGCAGTGCTATCGGGGAGACCCAGTACTTC
CDR3: CSAIGETQYF

size: .
J: TRBJ1-5
D: .
V: TRBV7-9
DNA: TGTGCCAGCAGCTCGGGGTCCCCCGATAGCAATCAGCCCCAGCATTTT
CDR3: CASSSGSPDSNQPQHF

size: .
J: TRBJ1-1
D: .
V: TRBV5-4
DNA: TGTGCCAGCAGCTTGGATTCAGTCTTGAACACTGAAGCTTTCTTT
CDR3: CASSLDSVLNTEAFF

size: few
J: TRBJ1-1
D: TRBD1
V: TRBV7-9
DNA: TGTGCCAGCAGCTTCCCGGACAGGCCTAACACTGAAGCTTTCTTT
CDR3: CASSFPDRPNTEAFF

size: .
J: TRBJ2-3
D: .
V: TRBV2
DNA: TGTGCCTGGCAAACAGATACGCAGTATTTT
CDR3: CAWQTDTQYF

size: .
J: TRBJ2-1
D: TRBD1
V: TRBV2
DNA: TGTGCCAGCCGCGACAGGGTGTCCTACAATGAGCAGTTCTTC
CDR3: CASRDRVSYNEQFF

size: .
J: TRBJ2-5
D: .
V: TRBV5-1
DNA: TGCGCCAGCAGCTTGCTTGGAGGAGAGACCCAGTACTTC
CDR3: CASSLLGGETQYF

size: once
J: TRBJ1-4
D: TRBD1
V: TRBV10-3
DNA: TGTGCCACAAACAGGGGCTATAATGAAAAACTGTTTTTT
CDR3: CATNRGYNEKLFF

size: .
J: TRBJ2-1
D: TRBD1
V: TRBV7-2
DNA: TGTGCCAGCAGCTCTGGACAGGGTACCTACAATGAGCAGTTCTTC
CDR3: CASSSGQGTYNEQFF

size: few
J: TRBJ1-1
D: .
V: TRBV9
DNA: TGTGCCAGCAGCGTAGCACCTCGACAGGAAGCTTTCTTT
CDR3: CASSVAPRQEAFF

size: .
J: TRBJ1-2
D: .
V: TRBV2
DNA: TGTGCCAGTCTTGCGGGATGGGTGACTAACTATGGCTACACCTTC
CDR3: CASLAGWVTNYGYTF

size: .
J: TRBJ2-4
D: TRBD2
V: TRBV28
DNA: TGTGCCAGCAGTCCCGGGACTAGGAAAAACATTCAGTACTTC
CDR3: CASSPGTRKNIQYF

size: .
J: TRBJ2-5
D: .
V: TRBV30
DNA: TGTGCCTGGAGTTTCGGAGAGACCCAGTACTTC
CDR3: CAWSFGETQYF

size: .
J: TRBJ2-3
D: .
V: TRBV5-1
DNA: TGCGCCAGCAGCTTACCGGGCTGGGGAGATGGCACAGATACGCAGTATTTT
CDR3: CASSLPGWGDGTDTQYF

size: .
J: TRBJ2-1
D: .
V: TRBV6-5
DNA: TGTGCCAGCAAGGAACGTATGGAGTACAATGAGCAGTTCTTC
CDR3: CASKERMEYNEQFF

size: .
J: TRBJ2-7
D: TRBD1
V: TRBV9
DNA: TGTGCCAGCAGCGCGCACCCAACCCTACGGACAGGGAACGAGCAGTACTTC
CDR3: CASSAHPTLRTGNEQYF

size: .
J: TRBJ2-1
D: .
V: TRBV9
DNA: TGTGCCAGCAGCGTAGTTTCGGGGACCTACAATGAGCAGTTCTTC
CDR3: CASSVVSGTYNEQFF

size: .
J: TRBJ1-5
D: TRBD1
V: TRBV12-5
DNA: TGTGCTAGTGCCTGGGGACAGGGTCAGCCCCAGCATTTT
CDR3: CASAWGQGQPQHF

size: few
J: TRBJ2-4
D: TRBD2
V: TRBV4-1
DNA: TGCGCCAGCAGCCAAGATACGGGGGGGCCCGGTGGCATTCAGTACTTC
CDR3: CASSQDTGGPGGIQYF

size: few
J: TRBJ2-1
D: TRBD1
V: TRBV28
DNA: TGTGCCAGCAGACAGGGGGTCTACAATGAGCAGTTCTTC
CDR3: CASRQGVYNEQFF

size: few
J: TRBJ1-4
D: TRBD1
V: TRBV7-9
DNA: TGTGCCACGGCCCCCGGGACAGGGAACGAAAAACTGTTTTTT
CDR3: CATAPGTGNEKLFF

size: few
J: TRBJ2-5
D: .
V: TRBV14
DNA: TGTGCCAGCAGCCCGAGGGCGGGGAAGGAGGAGACCCAGTACTTC
CDR3: CASSPRAGKEETQYF

size: .
J: TRBJ2-1
D: TRBD1
V: TRBV7-9
DNA: TGTGCCAGCAGCTCAAACAGGGGCAATGAGCAGTTCTTC
CDR3: CASSSNRGNEQFF